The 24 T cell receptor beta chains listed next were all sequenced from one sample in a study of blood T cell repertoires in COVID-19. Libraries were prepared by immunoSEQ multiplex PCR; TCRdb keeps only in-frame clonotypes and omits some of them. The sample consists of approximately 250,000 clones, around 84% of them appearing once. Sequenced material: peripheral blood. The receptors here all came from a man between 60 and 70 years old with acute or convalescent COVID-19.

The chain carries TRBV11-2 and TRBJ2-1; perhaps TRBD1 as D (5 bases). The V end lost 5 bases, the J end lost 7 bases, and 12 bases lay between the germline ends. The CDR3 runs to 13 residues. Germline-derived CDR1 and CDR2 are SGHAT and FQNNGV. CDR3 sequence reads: CASSPRARNEQFF. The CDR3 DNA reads TGTGCCAGCAGCCCCAGGGCCCGGAATGAGCAGTTCTTC.

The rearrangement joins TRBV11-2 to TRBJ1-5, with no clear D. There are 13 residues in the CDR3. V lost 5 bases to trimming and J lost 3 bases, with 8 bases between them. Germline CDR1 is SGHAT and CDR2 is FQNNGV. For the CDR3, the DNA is TGTGCCAGCAGCATCGAGGCCAATCAGCCCCAGCATTTT. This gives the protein CASSIEANQPQHF.

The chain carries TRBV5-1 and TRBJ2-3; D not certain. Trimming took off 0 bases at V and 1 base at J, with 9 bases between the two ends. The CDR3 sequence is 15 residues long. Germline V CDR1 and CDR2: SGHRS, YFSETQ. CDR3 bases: TGCGCCAGCAGCTTGGCCCGTACAGGCACAGATACGCAGTATTTT. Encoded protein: CASSLARTGTDTQYF.

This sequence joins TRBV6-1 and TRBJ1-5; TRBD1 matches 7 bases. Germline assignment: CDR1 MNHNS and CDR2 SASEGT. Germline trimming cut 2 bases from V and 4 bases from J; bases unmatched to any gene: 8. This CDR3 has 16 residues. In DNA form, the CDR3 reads TGTGCCAGCAGTGAATACGAGGGGGCAGGAAATCAGCCCCAGCATTTT. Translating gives CASSEYEGAGNQPQHF.

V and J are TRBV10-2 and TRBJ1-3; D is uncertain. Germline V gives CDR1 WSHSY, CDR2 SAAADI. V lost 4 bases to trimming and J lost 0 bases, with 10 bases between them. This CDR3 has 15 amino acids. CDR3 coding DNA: TGCGCCAGCAGTGGTGCCGGGAGCTCTGGAAACACCATATATTTT. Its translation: CASSGAGSSGNTIYF.

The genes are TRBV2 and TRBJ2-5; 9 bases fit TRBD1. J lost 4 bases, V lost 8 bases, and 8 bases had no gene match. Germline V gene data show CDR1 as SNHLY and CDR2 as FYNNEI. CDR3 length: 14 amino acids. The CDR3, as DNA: TGTGCCAGCTTACAGGGGGCGGGCGGAGAGACCCAGTACTTC. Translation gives CASLQGAGGETQYF.

In DNA form, the CDR3 reads TGTGCCAGCAGCCCGTACACAGATACGCAGTATTTT. Translating it yields CASSPYTDTQYF. The chain is built from TRBV2 and TRBJ2-3; D is unclear. CDR1 is SNHLY and CDR2 is FYNNEI in the germline V gene. This CDR3 has 12 residues. The V and J ends lost 6 bases and 2 bases respectively, with 6 bases between them.

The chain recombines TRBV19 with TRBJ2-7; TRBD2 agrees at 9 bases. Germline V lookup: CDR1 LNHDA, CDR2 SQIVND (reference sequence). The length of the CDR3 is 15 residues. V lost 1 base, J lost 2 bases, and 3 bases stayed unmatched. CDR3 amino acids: CASSIVAGDAYEQYF. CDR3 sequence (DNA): TGTGCCAGTAGTATAGTAGCGGGAGACGCCTACGAGCAGTACTTC. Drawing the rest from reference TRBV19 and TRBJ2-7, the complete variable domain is DGGITQSPKYLFRKEGQNVTLSCEQNLNHDAMYWYRQDPGQGLRLIYYSQIVNDFQKGDIAEGYSVSREKKESFPLTVTSAQKNPTAFYLCASSIVAGDAYEQYFGPGTRLTVT.

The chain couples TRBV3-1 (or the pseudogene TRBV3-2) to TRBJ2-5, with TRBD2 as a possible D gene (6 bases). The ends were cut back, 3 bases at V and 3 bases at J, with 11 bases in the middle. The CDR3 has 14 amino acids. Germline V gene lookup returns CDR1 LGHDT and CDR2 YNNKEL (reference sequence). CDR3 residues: CASSQFGGEETQYF. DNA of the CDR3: TGTGCCAGCAGCCAGTTTGGCGGGGAAGAGACCCAGTACTTC.

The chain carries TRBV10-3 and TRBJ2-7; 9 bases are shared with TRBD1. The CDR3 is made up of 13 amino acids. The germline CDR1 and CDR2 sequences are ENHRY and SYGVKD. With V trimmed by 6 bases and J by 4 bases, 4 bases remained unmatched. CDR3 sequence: CAISRDRVYEQYF. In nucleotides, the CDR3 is TGTGCCATCAGCCGGGACAGGGTTTACGAGCAGTACTTC.

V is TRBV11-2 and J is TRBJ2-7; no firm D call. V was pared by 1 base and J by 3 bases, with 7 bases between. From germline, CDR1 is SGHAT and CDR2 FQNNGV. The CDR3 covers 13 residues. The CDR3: CASSLGGDYEQYF. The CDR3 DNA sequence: TGTGCCAGCAGCTTAGGAGGAGACTACGAGCAGTACTTC.

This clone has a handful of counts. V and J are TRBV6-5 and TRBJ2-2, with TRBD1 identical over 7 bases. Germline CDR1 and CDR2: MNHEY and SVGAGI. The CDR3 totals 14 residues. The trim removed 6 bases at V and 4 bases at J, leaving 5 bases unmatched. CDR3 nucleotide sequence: TGTGCCAGCAGGGTCCCAGGGGGCACCGGGGAGCTGTTTTTT. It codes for CASRVPGGTGELFF.

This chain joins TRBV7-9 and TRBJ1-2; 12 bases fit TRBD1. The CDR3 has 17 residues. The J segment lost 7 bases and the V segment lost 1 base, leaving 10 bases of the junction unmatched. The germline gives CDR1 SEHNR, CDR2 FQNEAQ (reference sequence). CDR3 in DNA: TGTGCCAGCAGCTTAGGCGGGACAGGGGGCGAAATCGGTGGCTACACCTTC. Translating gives CASSLGGTGGEIGGYTF.

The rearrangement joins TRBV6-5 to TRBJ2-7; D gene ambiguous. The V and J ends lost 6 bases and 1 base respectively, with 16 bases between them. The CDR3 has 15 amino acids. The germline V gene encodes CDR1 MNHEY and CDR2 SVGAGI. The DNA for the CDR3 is TGTGCCAGCAGCCTCGTCTATGCGCAATCCTACGAGCAGTACTTC. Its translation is CASSLVYAQSYEQYF.

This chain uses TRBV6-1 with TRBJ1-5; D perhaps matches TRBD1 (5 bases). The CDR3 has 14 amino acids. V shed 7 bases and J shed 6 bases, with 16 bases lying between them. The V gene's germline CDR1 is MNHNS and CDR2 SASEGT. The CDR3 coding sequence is TGTGCCAGCACCACACAAGGGGCGAGTCAGCCCCAGCATTTT. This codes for CASTTQGASQPQHF.

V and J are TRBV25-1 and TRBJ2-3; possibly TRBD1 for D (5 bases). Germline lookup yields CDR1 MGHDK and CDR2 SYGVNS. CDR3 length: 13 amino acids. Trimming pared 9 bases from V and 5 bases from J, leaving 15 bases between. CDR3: CASRTDQGDTQYF. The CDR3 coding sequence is TGTGCCAGTAGGACGGACCAGGGAGATACGCAGTATTTT.

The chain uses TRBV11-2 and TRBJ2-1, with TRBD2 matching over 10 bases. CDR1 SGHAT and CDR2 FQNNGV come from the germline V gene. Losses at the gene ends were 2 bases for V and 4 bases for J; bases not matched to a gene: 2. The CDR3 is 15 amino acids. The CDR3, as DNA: TGTGCCAGCAGCTTACTAGCGGGGGTTTACAATGAGCAGTTCTTC. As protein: CASSLLAGVYNEQFF. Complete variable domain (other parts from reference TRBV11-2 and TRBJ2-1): EAGVAQSPRYKIIEKRQSVAFWCNPISGHATLYWYQQILGQGPKLLIQFQNNGVVDDSQLPKDRFSAERLKGVDSTLKIQPAKLEDSAVYLCASSLLAGVYNEQFFGPGTRLTVL.

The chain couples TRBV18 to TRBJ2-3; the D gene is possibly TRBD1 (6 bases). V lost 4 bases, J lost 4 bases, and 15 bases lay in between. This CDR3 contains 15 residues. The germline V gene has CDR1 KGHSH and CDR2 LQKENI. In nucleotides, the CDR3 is TGTGCCAGCTCACTACAGGACAGTAAGTCAGATACGCAGTATTTT. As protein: CASSLQDSKSDTQYF.

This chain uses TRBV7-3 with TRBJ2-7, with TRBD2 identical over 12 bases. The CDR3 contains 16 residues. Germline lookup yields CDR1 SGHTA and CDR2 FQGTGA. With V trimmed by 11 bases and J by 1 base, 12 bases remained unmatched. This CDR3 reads CALPEGLAGPSYEQYF. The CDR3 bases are TGTGCCCTCCCCGAGGGACTAGCGGGTCCTTCCTACGAGCAGTACTTC.

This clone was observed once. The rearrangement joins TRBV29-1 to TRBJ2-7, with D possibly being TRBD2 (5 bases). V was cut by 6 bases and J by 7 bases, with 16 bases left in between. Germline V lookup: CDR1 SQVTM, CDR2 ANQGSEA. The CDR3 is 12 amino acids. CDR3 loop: CSVEKGPGEQYF. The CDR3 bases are TGCAGCGTGGAAAAGGGCCCGGGGGAGCAGTACTTC.

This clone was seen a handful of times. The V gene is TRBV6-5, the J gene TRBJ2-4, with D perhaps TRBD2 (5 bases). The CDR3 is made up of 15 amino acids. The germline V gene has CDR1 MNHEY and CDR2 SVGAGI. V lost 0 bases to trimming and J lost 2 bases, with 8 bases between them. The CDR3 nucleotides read TGTGCCAGCAGTTACTCTGGGGAGACCAAAAACATTCAGTACTTC. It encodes CASSYSGETKNIQYF.

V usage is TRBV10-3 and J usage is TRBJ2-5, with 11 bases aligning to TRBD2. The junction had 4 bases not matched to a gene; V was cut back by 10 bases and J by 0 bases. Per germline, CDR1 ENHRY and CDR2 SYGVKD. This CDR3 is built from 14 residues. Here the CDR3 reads CATRGLADQETQYF. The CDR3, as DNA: TGTGCCACGAGGGGACTAGCGGACCAAGAGACCCAGTACTTC.

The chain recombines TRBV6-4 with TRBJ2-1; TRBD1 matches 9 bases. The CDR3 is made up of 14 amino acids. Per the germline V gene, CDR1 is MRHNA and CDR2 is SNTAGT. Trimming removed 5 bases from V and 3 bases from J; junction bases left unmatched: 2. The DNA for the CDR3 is TGTGCCAGCAGTCCGGACAGGGGCTACAATGAGCAGTTCTTC. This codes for CASSPDRGYNEQFF.

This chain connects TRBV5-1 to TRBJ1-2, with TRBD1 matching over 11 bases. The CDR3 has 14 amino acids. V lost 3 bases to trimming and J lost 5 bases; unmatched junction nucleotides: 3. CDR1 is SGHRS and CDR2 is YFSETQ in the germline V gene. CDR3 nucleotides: TGCGCCAGCAGCTCCGGACAGGGGGCTTATGGCTACACCTTC. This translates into CASSSGQGAYGYTF. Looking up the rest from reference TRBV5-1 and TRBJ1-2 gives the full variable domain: KAGVTQTPRYLIKTRGQQVTLSCSPISGHRSVSWYQQTPGQGLQFLFEYFSETQRNKGNFPGRFSGRQFSNSRSEMNVSTLELGDSALYLCASSSGQGAYGYTFGSGTRLTVV.